Following are 15 T cell receptor beta chains from one sample sequenced in a study of shared clonotypes between healthy human individuals (dated by TCRdb to between 2020 and 2021). For the CD8 naive samples, CD45RO-negative cells were positively selected for CCR7, yielding a CD45RA+CCR7+ population from which TemRA cells were excluded. Libraries were prepared through the immunoSEQ multiplex PCR assay. TCRdb took over this immuneACCESS table, retaining in-frame rearrangements with V and J assigned. Such tables are incomplete; in checked studies, under half of the missing clones stem from an unresolved V gene, and the remainder is unexplained. The sample has about 820,000 clones on record, over 90% of them singletons. The ten largest make up 20% to 30% of the sample. Sequenced sample: naive CD8+ T cells sorted from blood. What this sample's cell subset or site label stands for: CD45RA+CCR7+. The receptors here all came from a man in his thirties or forties in good health.

The chain uses TRBV2 and TRBJ2-3; 8 bases align to TRBD2. Trimming cost V 2 bases and J 2 bases; bases outside gene matches: 6. The germline V gene has CDR1 SNHLY and CDR2 FYNNEI. This CDR3 spans 16 amino acids. The CDR3 is CASSERAGENTDTQYF. As DNA, the CDR3 is TGTGCCAGCAGTGAAAGAGCGGGGGAGAACACAGATACGCAGTATTTT.

This CDR3 reads CASSVVAGELFF. The CDR3 nucleotides are TGTGCCAGTAGTGTGGTGGCCGGGGAGCTGTTTTTT. The chain couples TRBV27 to TRBJ2-2, with D uncertain. Germline V lookup: CDR1 MNHEY, CDR2 SMNVEV (reference sequence). The CDR3 sequence is 12 residues long. V gave up 9 bases and J gave up 6 bases, with 11 bases separating them.

Only a few counts were recorded for this clone. The chain carries TRBV19 and TRBJ2-7, with 9 nucleotides matching TRBD1. Looked up from germline, CDR1 is LNHDA and CDR2 is SQIVND (reference sequence). The V and J ends lost 6 bases and 3 bases, in that order; junction bases with no gene match: 6. The CDR3 contains 14 residues. The DNA of the CDR3 is TGTGCCAGTAGATCCGGGACAGGGTACTACGAGCAGTACTTC. Its protein is CASRSGTGYYEQYF.

This rearrangement joins TRBV7-9 to TRBJ1-5; D unclear. Trimming took off 4 bases at V and 7 bases at J, with 11 bases between the two ends. This CDR3 has 13 residues. Germline loops: CDR1 SEHNR, CDR2 FQNEAQ (reference sequence). The CDR3 is CASSSGVRQPQHF. The CDR3 DNA reads TGTGCCAGCAGCTCAGGAGTAAGGCAGCCCCAGCATTTT.

The chain has TRBV10-3 and TRBJ2-2, with D perhaps TRBD2 (6 bases). CDR1 and CDR2 from the germline V gene are ENHRY and SYGVKD. V dropped 11 bases and J dropped 4 bases, with 23 bases sitting between them. CDR3 length: 16 residues. CDR3 region: CASLAARDGGTGELFF. The CDR3 nucleotides are TGTGCCTCGTTAGCGGCTCGTGATGGCGGCACCGGGGAGCTGTTTTTT.

The chain combines TRBV5-4 with TRBJ2-7; weak D call: TRBD2 (6 bases). Trimming cost V 4 bases and J 5 bases, with 19 bases left between them. Germline loops: CDR1 SGHNT, CDR2 YYREEE (reference sequence). The length of the CDR3 is 15 residues. The CDR3 DNA follows: TGTGCCAGCAGCGGAGGGACCGGGAGTGTCGACGAGCAGTACTTC. It codes for CASSGGTGSVDEQYF.

Of note for this clone: Other DNA sequences from this sample encode an identical CDR3 as well. The rearrangement uses TRBV27 and TRBJ2-7; TRBD2 matches 8 bases. The CDR3 sequence is 16 residues long. The V and J ends lost 2 bases and 3 bases, in that order; junction bases with no gene match: 9. In germline, CDR1 is MNHEY, CDR2 SMNVEV (reference sequence). In DNA form, the CDR3 reads TGTGCCAGCAGTTTAGCGGGAGGAGGGCTGAGCTACGAGCAGTACTTC. Residues: CASSLAGGGLSYEQYF.

In DNA, the CDR3 is TGTGCCAGCAGCCTAACTAGCGAGGGGCGGGATGAGCAGTTCTTC. It codes for CASSLTSEGRDEQFF. The rearrangement joins TRBV7-9 to TRBJ2-1, with 7 bases aligning to TRBD2. The CDR3 is made up of 15 amino acids. J was trimmed by 8 bases and V by 5 bases; bases with no gene match: 12. Per the germline V gene, CDR1 is SEHNR and CDR2 is FQNEAQ (reference sequence).

Turning to this clone: Just one base apart from a much larger clone, this may be a read error. CDR3 sequence reads: CASSYQISYEQYF. The CDR3 DNA follows: TGTGCCAGCAGTTACCAGATCTCCTACGAGCAGTACTTC. This sequence joins TRBV27 and TRBJ2-7; the D is unclear. CDR1 is MNHEY and CDR2 is SMNVEV in the germline V gene (reference sequence). CDR3 length equals 13 residues. With 4 bases removed from V and 0 bases from J, the gap between germline ends came to 7 bases.

The chain uses TRBV10-3 and TRBJ2-5; D is perhaps TRBD1 or TRBD2 (5 bases each). The germline V gene has CDR1 ENHRY and CDR2 SYGVKD. The germline V and J ends were trimmed by 6 bases and 3 bases, with 11 bases remaining between them. The CDR3 length is 13 residues. CDR3 loop: CAISDGTKETQYF. The CDR3, as DNA: TGTGCCATCAGCGACGGGACGAAAGAGACCCAGTACTTC.

J is TRBJ2-5 and V is TRBV7-9, with D perhaps given as TRBD1 or TRBD2 (5 bases each). V lost 2 bases, J lost 1 base, and 17 bases lay in between. The CDR3 has 17 residues. Germline loops: CDR1 SEHNR, CDR2 FQNEAQ (reference sequence). The CDR3 sequence is CASSLSLGEPVQETQYF. CDR3 bases: TGTGCCAGCAGCTTATCTTTGGGGGAACCCGTCCAAGAGACCCAGTACTTC.

The chain couples TRBV2 to TRBJ2-7; 8 bases are a match to TRBD1. Germline-derived CDR1 and CDR2 are SNHLY and FYNNEI. The junction had 2 bases not matched to a gene; V was cut back by 7 bases and J by 3 bases. The CDR3 extends over 12 amino acids. The CDR3 loop is CASMDRVYEQYF. The CDR3 region has the DNA TGTGCCAGCATGGACAGGGTCTACGAGCAGTACTTC.

This rearrangement joins TRBV4-3 to TRBJ2-7; the D call may be TRBD1 or TRBD2 (6 bases each). The CDR3 sequence is 15 residues long. Between the trimmed V and J ends, which lost 3 bases and 6 bases, there was a span of 18 bases. The germline gives CDR1 LGHNA, CDR2 YSLEER. In DNA, the CDR3 is TGCGCCAGCAGCCAGGCCACAGGGACTTTCGCCGAGCAGTACTTC. Amino acids: CASSQATGTFAEQYF.

V and J are TRBV11-2 and TRBJ2-3; 12 nucleotides match TRBD1. This CDR3 is built from 16 residues. The V gene's germline CDR1 is SGHAT and CDR2 FQNNGV. After removal of 5 bases from V and 1 base from J, the junction contained 4 bases not matched to a gene. The CDR3 spells CASSPGQGAGTDTQYF. The CDR3 DNA reads TGTGCCAGCAGCCCGGGACAGGGGGCGGGCACAGATACGCAGTATTTT. Together with reference TRBV11-2 and TRBJ2-3, the CDR3 gives the full variable domain: EAGVAQSPRYKIIEKRQSVAFWCNPISGHATLYWYQQILGQGPKLLIQFQNNGVVDDSQLPKDRFSAERLKGVDSTLKIQPAKLEDSAVYLCASSPGQGAGTDTQYFGPGTRLTVL.

Notes on this clone: Other DNA sequences in the sample encode the same CDR3. V is TRBV5-6 and J is TRBJ2-7; D ambiguous. The CDR3 is 13 residues long. With 4 bases removed from V and 1 base from J, the gap between germline ends came to 9 bases. In germline, CDR1 is SGHDT, CDR2 YYEEEE. The DNA for the CDR3 is TGTGCCAGCAGCCTCGGCAGGTCCTACGAGCAGTACTTC. Its protein is CASSLGRSYEQYF.